The TCR beta chain described here comes from a study of vaccination effects on CD4 cells after COVID-19. Turning to the study itself: Median timing of post-vaccine samples was 72 days after the second dose.

Regarding this clone: Its specificity is not known.

Cultured cells yielded isolated CD4+ T cells after around 10 days. Two doses of either BNT162b2 or mRNA-1273 were given to each participant. The authors exchanged half the medium for IL-2 medium on days 3 and 7. Points from the study as a whole: In the study, convalescent patients were few, and early post-infection timepoints were absent.

Libraries were prepared by immunoSEQ multiplex PCR; TCRdb keeps only in-frame clonotypes and omits some of them. The sample contains under 55,000 clones, around 70% of which appear only once. This receptor was obtained from a human donor who received a COVID-19 vaccine. The sequencing here drew on CD4+ T cells from PBMCs cultured without peptide, taken after COVID-19 vaccination.

The DNA for the CDR3 is TGTGCCAGCAGTCGCGGGACAGCGAGGGGCTACACCTTC. Encoded protein: CASSRGTARGYTF. The rearrangement links TRBV6-5 to TRBJ1-2, with 7 bases identical to TRBD1. J gave up 8 bases and V 5 bases, and 8 bases lay outside the gene matches. CDR3 length equals 13 residues. Per germline, CDR1 MNHEY and CDR2 SVGAGI.